Below, 21 T cell receptor beta chains from the same sample are listed, as sequenced in a study of identical twins. TCRdb reprocessed the 5' RACE reads via MiXCR and lists one record per CDR3 protein. The table has about 530,000 distinct CDR3 sequences, around 22% seen once. The data also belong to a second study, concerning yellow fever vaccine responses in identical twins.

Sequenced sample: CD4+ T cells sorted from blood. The receptors shown here come from a woman under 30 in good health.

The chain has TRBV5-6 and TRBJ2-1, with D uncertain. V was pared by 5 bases and J by 0 bases, with 12 bases between. Germline CDR1 and CDR2: SGHDT and YYEEEE. The CDR3 covers 15 residues. The CDR3 coding sequence is TGTGCCAGCAGGAAGATAGGAAGCTCCTACAATGAGCAGTTCTTC. Translating it yields CASRKIGSSYNEQFF.

This rearrangement joins TRBV29-1 to TRBJ2-7, with 13 bases that match TRBD2. Germline V gives CDR1 SQVTM, CDR2 ANQGSEA. The CDR3 length is 15 residues. V was clipped by 7 bases and J by 6 bases; unmatched bases: 12. The CDR3 loop reads CSATRGTSGISEQYF. In DNA, the CDR3 is TGCAGCGCTACCCGGGGGACTAGCGGGATTTCCGAGCAGTACTTC.

The chain combines TRBV6-1 with TRBJ2-7; tentatively, D is TRBD2 (7 bases). Trimming removed 8 bases at V and 4 bases at J, with 18 bases between. The CDR3 is 14 amino acids. Germline V lookup: CDR1 MNHNS, CDR2 SASEGT. DNA of the CDR3: TGTGCCAGCCGTAGGTCGGGGGGCAATTACGAGCAGTACGTC. Translating gives CASRRSGGNYEQYV.

The sample holds a few counts of this clonotype. The genes are TRBV29-1 and TRBJ2-1; D uncertain. This CDR3 contains 13 residues. CDR1 is SQVTM, CDR2 ANQGSEA, per germline. The V end lost 0 bases, the J end lost 6 bases, and 9 bases lay between the germline ends. The chain's CDR3 is CSVEDSPSNEQFF. CDR3 in DNA: TGCAGCGTTGAAGATTCACCGAGCAATGAGCAGTTCTTC.

CDR3: CASTLGGFGELFF. CDR3 coding DNA: TGTGCCAGCACCTTAGGGGGGTTCGGGGAGCTGTTTTTT. The rearrangement links TRBV28 to TRBJ2-2; D might be TRBD1 or TRBD2, each matching 6 bases. The CDR3 is 13 residues long. From germline, CDR1 is MDHEN and CDR2 SYDVKM. Between the trimmed V and J ends, which lost 7 bases and 7 bases, there was a span of 13 bases.

The chain couples TRBV12-5 to TRBJ2-1; TRBD2 matches 9 bases. This CDR3 has 17 amino acids. The germline V gene has CDR1 LGHNT and CDR2 FRNRAP. V lost 3 bases to trimming and J lost 4 bases; unmatched junction nucleotides: 10. The CDR3 loop is CASGFSSGRLRYNEQFF. Written as DNA, the CDR3 is TGTGCTAGTGGTTTCTCAAGCGGGAGGTTGCGGTACAATGAGCAGTTCTTC.

This clonotype was seen only a few times. DNA of the CDR3: TGCAGCGTTTACCAGGGTTCTCTGTCCAAAAACATTCAGTACTTC. Protein sequence: CSVYQGSLSKNIQYF. The chain uses TRBV29-1 and TRBJ2-4; D is possibly TRBD1 (5 bases). From germline, CDR1 is SQVTM and CDR2 ANQGSEA. Trimming stripped 5 bases from V and 2 bases from J, with 16 bases between. This CDR3 region has 15 residues. The complete variable domain, with remaining parts taken from reference TRBV29-1 and TRBJ2-4, reads SAVISQKPSRDICQRGTSLTIQCQVDSQVTMMFWYRQQPGQSLTLIATANQGSEATYESGFVIDKFPISRPNLTFSTLTVSNMSPEDSSIYLCSVYQGSLSKNIQYFGAGTRLSVL.

This rearrangement joins TRBV12-3 or TRBV12-4 to TRBJ2-7; 10 nucleotides match TRBD2. This CDR3 comprises 15 residues. J lost 4 bases, V lost 7 bases, and 10 bases had no gene match. CDR3 region: CASILWLAGAYEQYF. CDR3 coding DNA: TGTGCCAGCATATTGTGGCTAGCGGGAGCGTACGAGCAGTACTTC.

The rearrangement joins TRBV2 to TRBJ1-2; 8 bases fit TRBD1. V gave up 8 bases and J gave up 2 bases; unmatched junction bases: 4. The CDR3 totals 13 residues. Germline values: CDR1 SNHLY, CDR2 FYNNEI. Here the CDR3 reads CASDRTGNYGYTF. The DNA for the CDR3 is TGTGCCAGCGACAGGACAGGGAACTATGGCTACACCTTC. The entire variable domain, with the rest obtained from reference TRBV2 and TRBJ1-2, is as follows: EPEVTQTPSHQVTQMGQEVILRCVPISNHLYFYWYRQILGQKVEFLVSFYNNEISEKSEIFDDQFSVERPDGSNFTLKIRSTKLEDSAMYFCASDRTGNYGYTFGSGTRLTVV.

This chain links TRBV7-2 with TRBJ2-1; no clear D. CDR1 is SGHTA and CDR2 is FQGNSA in the germline V gene. The CDR3 loop spans 13 amino acids. The V end was cut by 5 bases, the J end by 3 bases, with 8 bases between. The CDR3 loop reads CASSPTHYNEQFF. DNA for the CDR3: TGTGCCAGCAGCCCCACCCACTACAATGAGCAGTTCTTC.

This clonotype was seen a few times. The rearrangement links TRBV4-2 to TRBJ2-1; D not certain. V dropped 4 bases and J dropped 9 bases, with 13 bases sitting between them. CDR1 and CDR2 from the germline V gene are LGHNA and YNFKEQ. This CDR3 comprises 13 residues. The CDR3 is CASSPTRVGEQFF. CDR3 nucleotides: TGTGCCAGCAGCCCCACCCGGGTCGGTGAGCAGTTCTTC.

This clonotype was recorded a few times. The rearrangement links TRBV7-2 to TRBJ2-3, with TRBD2 identical over 13 bases. Germline V gene sequence: CDR1 SGHTA, CDR2 FQGNSA. CDR3 size: 14 residues. J lost 6 bases, V lost 4 bases, and 1 base had no gene match. In nucleotides, the CDR3 is TGTGCCAGCAGCTCGACTAGCGGGAGGGATACGCAGTATTTT. It encodes CASSSTSGRDTQYF.

This chain connects TRBV9 to TRBJ2-6; 8 bases match TRBD1. V shed 0 bases, J shed 1 base, and the junction held 3 bases outside the gene matches. Germline V gene sequence: CDR1 SGDLS, CDR2 YYNGEE. This CDR3 region has 17 residues. CDR3 sequence: CASSVGTGLSGANVLTF. DNA for the CDR3: TGTGCCAGCAGCGTAGGGACAGGGCTTTCTGGGGCCAACGTCCTGACTTTC.

Only a few counts were recorded for this clonotype. The rearrangement joins TRBV2 to TRBJ1-2; 8 bases are shared with TRBD1. The ends lost 3 bases at V and 7 bases at J; junction bases unmatched: 13. The CDR3 runs to 16 residues. The germline CDR1 and CDR2 sequences are SNHLY and FYNNEI. CDR3 DNA sequence: TGTGCCAGCAGTGAGGATTTAGGGACAGGATATCGTGGCTACACCTTC. Translating gives CASSEDLGTGYRGYTF.

This clonotype was picked up a small number of times. The chain uses TRBV20-1 and TRBJ2-2, with 11 bases fitting TRBD2. Germline V gene lookup returns CDR1 DFQATT and CDR2 SNEGSKA (reference sequence). Trimming cost V 5 bases and J 4 bases; bases outside gene matches: 12. This CDR3 contains 17 residues. This CDR3 is CSAAILGTSGITGELFF. The CDR3 DNA follows: TGCAGTGCTGCCATACTCGGGACTAGCGGAATCACCGGGGAGCTGTTTTTT.

This clonotype was seen only a few times. Here the CDR3 DNA reads TGCGCCAGCAACCAGGGGACAGAGAGTACTTGGGGCATTCAGTACTTC. This gives the protein CASNQGTESTWGIQYF. The chain has TRBV5-1 and TRBJ2-4, with 7 bases lining up with TRBD1. CDR1 and CDR2 (germline): SGHRS, YFSETQ. The trim removed 6 bases at V and 9 bases at J, leaving 18 bases unmatched. CDR3 length equals 16 residues. Supplemented by reference TRBV5-1 and TRBJ2-4, the full variable domain reads KAGVTQTPRYLIKTRGQQVTLSCSPISGHRSVSWYQQTPGQGLQFLFEYFSETQRNKGNFPGRFSGRQFSNSRSEMNVSTLELGDSALYLCASNQGTESTWGIQYFGAGTRLSVL.

This clonotype was observed a few times. The CDR3 nucleotides are TGTGCCAGCAGTTACTCGAGGACAGGGATGAATGAGCAGTTCTTC. This translates into CASSYSRTGMNEQFF. This chain joins TRBV6-5 and TRBJ2-1; 8 nucleotides line up with TRBD1. J lost 7 bases, V lost 0 bases, and 5 bases had no gene match. CDR1 and CDR2 (germline): MNHEY, SVGAGI. CDR3 size: 15 residues.

This clonotype has at least ten counts. The V call is TRBV10-3, the J call TRBJ2-3; no definite D call. The ends were cut back, 6 bases at V and 0 bases at J, with 10 bases in the middle. This CDR3 comprises 14 residues. Germline values: CDR1 ENHRY, CDR2 SYGVKD. The CDR3 spells CAIRVDSSTDTQYF. In nucleotides, the CDR3 is TGTGCCATCAGGGTGGATTCTAGCACAGATACGCAGTATTTT.

The rearrangement links TRBV6-2 or TRBV6-3 to TRBJ2-2, with 7 bases lining up with TRBD1. Germline values: CDR1 MNHEY, CDR2 SVGEGT. Trimming cost V 7 bases and J 7 bases; bases outside gene matches: 9. There are 14 residues in the CDR3. The CDR3 protein is CASTQTGVGGELFF. The CDR3 nucleotides read TGTGCCAGCACCCAAACAGGGGTTGGCGGGGAGCTGTTTTTT.

This clonotype has just a few counts. The chain has TRBV25-1 and TRBJ1-5; D gene ambiguous. The CDR3 is made up of 12 amino acids. The germline V gene has CDR1 MGHDK and CDR2 SYGVNS. V was cut by 8 bases and J by 4 bases, with 9 bases left in between. The DNA for the CDR3 is TGTGCCAGCTCGTGGGCTAATCAGCCCCAGCATTTT. This encodes CASSWANQPQHF. The variable domain in full, with the rest retrieved from reference TRBV25-1 and TRBJ1-5, is EADIYQTPRYLVIGTGKKITLECSQTMGHDKMYWYQQDPGMELHLIHYSYGVNSTEKGDLSSESTVSRIRTEHFPLTLESARPSHTSQYLCASSWANQPQHFGDGTRLSIL.

This clonotype was seen only a few times. The chain recombines TRBV5-6 with TRBJ1-2; 7 bases are shared with TRBD1. This CDR3 is built from 15 residues. Trimming removed 4 bases from V and 4 bases from J; junction bases left unmatched: 10. Germline lookup yields CDR1 SGHDT and CDR2 YYEEEE. The CDR3 bases are TGTGCCAGCAGCAGGACCTCGACAGGGTCCTATGGCTACACCTTC. Its protein product is CASSRTSTGSYGYTF.